This TCR beta chain was found in a study of long-term antiretroviral therapy in people with HIV. Study-wide background: Samples collected earliest predate the 2015 immediate-ART recommendation by about a decade. Findings and caveats of the study: Across all time points, the repertoire was dominated by clones that expanded before ART.

Germline V gives CDR1 ENHRY, CDR2 SYGVKD. This CDR3 comprises 14 residues. V dropped 6 bases and J dropped 3 bases, with 12 bases sitting between them. Researchers ran immunoSEQ v3.0 at survey level. This table comes from immunoSEQ multiplex PCR, and its TCRdb copy is limited to in-frame clones, with some not included. The table has around 30,000 clones, roughly 93% seen once. Worth noting for this clone: As yet, its antigen is unknown.

This chain links TRBV10-3 with TRBJ1-5, with a possible D match to TRBD1 (5 bases). This clonotype was obtained from a man in his fifties or sixties with HIV. Sequences were derived from unsorted PBMCs, sampled just over 7.3 years after starting antiretroviral therapy. The CDR3 coding sequence is TGTGCCATCAGGCCGGGACTGGACAATCAGCCCCAGCATTTT. Residues: CAIRPGLDNQPQHF.